A single sample is the source of the 25 T cell receptor beta chains below, sequenced in a study of blood T cell repertoires in COVID-19. Using immunoSEQ multiplex PCR, the repertoire was profiled, and TCRdb retains in-frame clones only, with some absent. The table includes roughly 80,000 clones, around 76% detected once. The specimen sequenced was peripheral blood. The receptor set was obtained from a man between 65 and 85 years old with active or convalescent COVID-19.

The chain is built from TRBV5-1 and TRBJ1-3; 8 nucleotides align to TRBD1. The CDR3 is 16 amino acids. J lost 0 bases, V lost 4 bases, and 6 bases had no gene match. Germline V CDR1 and CDR2: SGHRS, YFSETQ. CDR3 residues: CASSPGQGSSGNTIYF. CDR3 DNA sequence: TGCGCCAGCAGCCCAGGACAGGGAAGCTCTGGAAACACCATATATTTT.

J is TRBJ2-2 and V is TRBV28; no reliable D call. From germline, CDR1 is MDHEN and CDR2 SYDVKM. This CDR3 region has 12 residues. With 8 bases removed from V and 7 bases from J, the gap between germline ends came to 11 bases. The CDR3 nucleotides read TGTGCCAGCCCGTCGAGCCTCGGGGAGCTGTTTTTT. It encodes CASPSSLGELFF.

V and J are TRBV5-1 and TRBJ2-1, with 9 bases aligning to TRBD1. Germline V CDR1 and CDR2: SGHRS, YFSETQ. This CDR3 is built from 15 residues. V dropped 7 bases and J dropped 4; count of bases not matched to a gene: 9. CDR3 sequence (DNA): TGCGCCAGCGCCTGGGGGACAGGGTTGTACAATGAGCAGTTCTTC. It specifies CASAWGTGLYNEQFF. The whole variable domain, filled in from reference TRBV5-1 and TRBJ2-1, reads KAGVTQTPRYLIKTRGQQVTLSCSPISGHRSVSWYQQTPGQGLQFLFEYFSETQRNKGNFPGRFSGRQFSNSRSEMNVSTLELGDSALYLCASAWGTGLYNEQFFGPGTRLTVL.

The chain links TRBV6-5 to TRBJ1-1; D uncertain. Germline CDR1 and CDR2: MNHEY and SVGAGI. This CDR3 region has 13 residues. The V end lost 6 bases, the J end lost 2 bases, and 10 bases lay between the germline ends. The CDR3 is CASRGSLNTEAFF. Here the CDR3 DNA reads TGTGCCAGCAGGGGCAGTCTAAACACTGAAGCTTTCTTT.

DNA for the CDR3: TGTGCCAGCAGTTTTCAGTCCGGGGGAAAGTACGAGCAGTACTTC. Its protein is CASSFQSGGKYEQYF. The chain recombines TRBV28 with TRBJ2-7; D is perhaps TRBD2 (6 bases). Germline V gives CDR1 MDHEN, CDR2 SYDVKM. V was shortened by 3 bases and J by 4 bases, with 16 bases between the two germline ends. The CDR3 totals 15 residues.

V and J are TRBV28 and TRBJ2-1; unclear D gene. V lost 3 bases, J lost 7 bases, and 13 bases lay in between. Germline lookup yields CDR1 MDHEN and CDR2 SYDVKM. The CDR3 is made up of 14 amino acids. CDR3 nucleotides: TGTGCCAGCAGTTTCCGTCCAAGTACTAATGAGCAGTTCTTC. Translated: CASSFRPSTNEQFF.

The chain uses TRBV30 and TRBJ1-5; D is unclear. The length of the CDR3 is 15 residues. Germline assignment: CDR1 GTSNPN and CDR2 SVGIG (reference sequence). Trimming removed 3 bases at V and 1 base at J, with 13 bases between. CDR3 DNA sequence: TGTGCCTGGAGCGAGGGATTTTTGAGCAATCAGCCCCAGCATTTT. Its protein is CAWSEGFLSNQPQHF.

The genes are TRBV30 and TRBJ2-7; TRBD1 matches at 7 bases. CDR1 and CDR2 from the germline V gene are GTSNPN and SVGIG (reference sequence). V lost 3 bases and J lost 3; bases outside the gene matches: 5. The CDR3 spans 13 residues. CDR3 in DNA: TGTGCCTGGAGATCGGACAGGTTCTACGAGCAGTACTTC. Protein: CAWRSDRFYEQYF.

V gene TRBV11-3 combines with J gene TRBJ2-2; 8 positions agree with TRBD1. Germline V lookup: CDR1 SGHNT, CDR2 YENEEA. The CDR3 totals 17 residues. Trimming at V came to 2 bases and at J to 6 bases, leaving 11 bases not matched to a gene. CDR3 in amino acids: CASSLSAGTGMAGELFF. CDR3 nucleotides: TGTGCCAGCAGCTTATCAGCAGGGACAGGCATGGCCGGGGAGCTGTTTTTT.

The chain couples TRBV9 to TRBJ2-3, with D possibly matching TRBD2 (6 bases). V was trimmed by 0 bases and J by 2 bases, leaving 10 bases between them. The germline gives CDR1 SGDLS, CDR2 YYNGEE. This CDR3 is built from 15 residues. CDR3 in DNA: TGTGCCAGCAGCGTAGGCGGGGCACTCACAGATACGCAGTATTTT. Translation gives CASSVGGALTDTQYF.

V usage is TRBV10-2 and J usage is TRBJ2-2, with a possible D match to TRBD2 (6 bases). Germline V gives CDR1 WSHSY, CDR2 SAAADI. The V gene lost 7 bases and the J gene lost 3 bases, with 9 bases spanning the gap. This CDR3 has 13 residues. The DNA for the CDR3 is TGCGCCAGCACAGAGCGGGACACCGGGGAGCTGTTTTTT. Protein: CASTERDTGELFF.

The table lists this clone with a few counts. V gene TRBV13 combines with J gene TRBJ1-2; D is ambiguous. The CDR3 has 15 amino acids. From germline, CDR1 is PRHDT and CDR2 FYEKMQ (reference sequence). Trimming removed 1 base at V and 0 bases at J, with 9 bases between. CDR3 loop: CASSLVTAPNYGYTF. The CDR3 DNA follows: TGTGCCAGCAGCTTAGTCACAGCACCTAACTATGGCTACACCTTC.

Ten or more counts support this clone. The V call is TRBV30, the J call TRBJ2-7; 7 bases are shared with TRBD1. V trimming: 0 bases; J trimming: 4 bases; junction bases outside the gene matches: 0. This CDR3 spans 12 amino acids. Germline loops: CDR1 GTSNPN, CDR2 SVGIG (reference sequence). The CDR3 DNA reads TGTGCCTGGAGTGTACAGGGGTACGAGCAGTACTTC. Amino acid sequence: CAWSVQGYEQYF.

The chain joins TRBV15 to TRBJ2-5, with a weak D call TRBD1 (5 bases). Germline assignment: CDR1 LNHNV and CDR2 YYDKDF (reference sequence). The CDR3 has 16 amino acids. V was trimmed by 0 bases and J by 4 bases, leaving 15 bases between them. The CDR3 region is CATSRDLGQTRETQYF. CDR3 nucleotide sequence: TGTGCCACCAGCAGAGATTTGGGGCAAACCCGAGAGACCCAGTACTTC.

This clone has only a few counts. This chain joins TRBV11-3 and TRBJ1-1; D is unresolved. This CDR3 spans 14 amino acids. Trimming took 5 bases from V and 10 from J, leaving 20 bases between them. The germline V gene encodes CDR1 SGHNT and CDR2 YENEEA. The CDR3 DNA follows: TGTGCCAGCAGCCAGCCCCGATCAGGTCTGGGAGCTTTCTTT. Amino acids: CASSQPRSGLGAFF.

This clone was found once. J is TRBJ2-1 and V is TRBV27; D perhaps matches TRBD2 (6 bases). The CDR3 has 15 amino acids. V dropped 6 bases and J dropped 6 bases, with 18 bases sitting between them. Germline V gene data show CDR1 as MNHEY and CDR2 as SMNVEV (reference sequence). CDR3 nucleotides: TGTGCCAGCAGGGGATTCCGGGACTCTATCAATGAGCAGTTCTTC. Encoded protein: CASRGFRDSINEQFF.

V gene TRBV19 combines with J gene TRBJ1-4; D is uncertain. The length of the CDR3 is 15 residues. Germline assignment: CDR1 LNHDA and CDR2 SQIVND (reference sequence). V was pared by 6 bases and J by 3 bases, with 14 bases between. The DNA for the CDR3 is TGTGCCAGTAGCATAACCGGGATCTCTAATGAAAAACTGTTTTTT. Its protein product is CASSITGISNEKLFF.

The V gene is TRBV18, the J gene TRBJ2-3, with 8 bases lining up with TRBD2. CDR3 length: 18 amino acids. CDR1 is KGHSH, CDR2 LQKENI, per germline. V was clipped by 1 base and J by 3 bases; unmatched bases: 12. The CDR3 nucleotides read TGTGCCAGCTCACCACTAGAGGCTGGCGGGGGGTCAACAGATACGCAGTATTTT. This encodes CASSPLEAGGGSTDTQYF.

J is TRBJ2-5 and V is TRBV24-1; tentative D call: TRBD2 (5 bases). This CDR3 is built from 15 residues. Germline CDR1 KGHDR, CDR2 SFDVKD. Trimming left V 1 base short and J 2 bases short, with 10 bases between. In nucleotides, the CDR3 is TGTGCCACCAGTGATTTCGAGGGTCCACAAGAGACCCAGTACTTC. Translating it yields CATSDFEGPQETQYF.

Here the CDR3 reads CASGLPGQGLNEQYF. The CDR3 region has the DNA TGTGCTAGTGGTTTGCCCGGACAGGGTTTGAACGAGCAGTACTTC. J is TRBJ2-7 and V is TRBV12-5, with 8 bases lining up with TRBD1. The V gene's germline CDR1 is LGHNT and CDR2 FRNRAP. V was clipped by 2 bases and J by 5 bases; unmatched bases: 8. The CDR3 totals 15 residues.

The table lists this clone with a count of one. This sequence joins TRBV16 and TRBJ1-1; TRBD1 might be the D (5 bases). This CDR3 is 14 amino acids long. In germline, CDR1 is KGHSY, CDR2 FQNENV. V shed 5 bases and J shed 7 bases, with 17 bases lying between them. The CDR3 spells CASSSRAKGYEAFF. In DNA form, the CDR3 reads TGTGCCAGCAGCTCGCGTGCTAAGGGGTATGAAGCTTTCTTT.

The chain carries TRBV28 and TRBJ1-6; no clear D. V was cut by 4 bases and J by 11 bases, with 18 bases left in between. This CDR3 spans 15 amino acids. CDR1 MDHEN and CDR2 SYDVKM come from the germline V gene. CDR3 bases: TGTGCCAGCAGTTCCGAACCCCCTCGGACTGCACCCCTCCACTTT. It yields the protein CASSSEPPRTAPLHF.

This chain links TRBV28 with TRBJ1-5; 9 positions agree with TRBD1. J lost 5 bases, V lost 3 bases, and 8 bases had no gene match. The CDR3 spans 16 residues. Germline assignment: CDR1 MDHEN and CDR2 SYDVKM. CDR3 loop: CASSLQPDRGDQPQHF. CDR3 DNA sequence: TGTGCCAGCAGTTTGCAACCCGACAGGGGGGATCAGCCCCAGCATTTT.

The genes are TRBV4-1 and TRBJ1-4; the D gene is possibly TRBD1 (5 bases). The V gene lost 0 bases and the J gene lost 7 bases, with 21 bases spanning the gap. CDR3 length equals 18 residues. Germline CDR1 reads MGHRA; CDR2 reads YSYEKL. Here the CDR3 reads CASSQEAGGEGIREKLFF. CDR3 in DNA: TGCGCCAGCAGCCAAGAAGCCGGAGGGGAGGGTATACGTGAAAAACTGTTTTTT.

This clone was observed at least ten times. The rearrangement links TRBV5-1 to TRBJ1-2; 11 bases align to TRBD1. The CDR3 totals 14 residues. CDR1 and CDR2 (germline): SGHRS, YFSETQ. V was clipped by 5 bases and J by 8 bases; unmatched bases: 8. The CDR3 bases are TGCGCCAGCAGGAGCCCCCGGACAGGGGGCGGCTACACCTTC. Protein product: CASRSPRTGGGYTF.